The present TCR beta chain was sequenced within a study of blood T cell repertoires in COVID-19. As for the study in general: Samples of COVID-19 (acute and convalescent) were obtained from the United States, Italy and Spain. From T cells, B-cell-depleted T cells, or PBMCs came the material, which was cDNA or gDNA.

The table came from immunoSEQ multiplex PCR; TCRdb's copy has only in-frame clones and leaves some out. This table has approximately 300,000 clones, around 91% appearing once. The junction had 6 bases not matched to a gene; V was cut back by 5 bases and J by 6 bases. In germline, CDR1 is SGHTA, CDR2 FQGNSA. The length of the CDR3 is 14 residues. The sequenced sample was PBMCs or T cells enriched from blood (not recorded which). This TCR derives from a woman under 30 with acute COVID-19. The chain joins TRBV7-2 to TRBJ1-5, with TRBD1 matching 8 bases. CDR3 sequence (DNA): TGTGCCAGCAGCCCGGACAGGGTGACTCAGCCCCAGCATTTT. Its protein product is CASSPDRVTQPQHF.